This T cell receptor (beta chain) was captured by sequencing in a study of shared clonotypes between healthy human individuals. Deep-level assay runs were performed. Methods used by the authors: With immunoSEQ giving junction-only sequences and no quality scores, filtering differed. Using immunoSEQ multiplex PCR, the repertoire was profiled, and TCRdb retains in-frame clones only, with some absent. V and J calls and clone size are as listed in that table; D and trimming were resolved from the DNA. Among hundreds of thousands of clones, 60% to 85% were seen once, and the ten largest hold 13%. Germline V lookup: CDR1 SGHDT, CDR2 YYEEEE. This CDR3 is built from 15 residues. V was trimmed by 4 bases and J by 2 bases, leaving 13 bases between them.

Sequencing used PBMCs. The sequence was collected from a woman in her thirties or forties in good health. Some clones in this sample may be carry-over from other donors' samples. The V call is TRBV5-6, the J call TRBJ2-4; unclear D gene. CDR3: CASSPSPTTKNIQYF. In nucleotides, the CDR3 is TGTGCCAGCAGCCCGTCCCCAACGACCAAAAACATTCAGTACTTC.